These 24 T cell receptor beta chains share one sample of origin, sequenced in a study of PD-L1 blockade in urothelial cancer. Libraries were prepared by immunoSEQ multiplex PCR; TCRdb keeps only in-frame clonotypes and omits some of them. The sample has around 70,000 clones; roughly 88% are singletons. The time point denotes: pretreatment peripheral blood. The specimen was PBMCs, collected around atezolizumab (anti-PD-L1) treatment. Receptors originate from a man in his 70s with urothelial cancer.

This chain uses TRBV10-1 with TRBJ2-3; D may be TRBD1 (5 bases). This CDR3 comprises 14 residues. Germline V CDR1 and CDR2: WNHNN, SYGVQD (reference sequence). The ends were cut back, 3 bases at V and 4 bases at J, with 11 bases in the middle. CDR3 region: CASSDNKGSDTQYF. CDR3 DNA: TGCGCCAGCAGTGACAATAAGGGGTCAGATACGCAGTATTTT.

With respect to this clone: Other DNA sequences in the same sample also yield this CDR3. The chain employs TRBV28 and TRBJ2-7; 7 nucleotides match TRBD1. There are 12 residues in the CDR3. The ends lost 6 bases at V and 3 bases at J; junction bases unmatched: 2. Germline V gene sequence: CDR1 MDHEN, CDR2 SYDVKM. Here the CDR3 DNA reads TGTGCCAGCAGCAGGGGGTACTACGAGCAGTACTTC. This encodes CASSRGYYEQYF.

This sequence joins TRBV19 and TRBJ2-3; TRBD1 might be the D (6 bases). With 6 bases removed from V and 3 bases from J, the gap between germline ends came to 7 bases. The CDR3 consists of 12 residues. In germline, CDR1 is LNHDA, CDR2 SQIVND (reference sequence). The CDR3 spells CASRRGTDTQYF. CDR3 DNA sequence: TGTGCCAGTAGAAGGGGGACAGATACGCAGTATTTT.

The rearrangement uses TRBV19 and TRBJ2-3; 8 bases map to TRBD1. Germline values: CDR1 LNHDA, CDR2 SQIVND (reference sequence). V shed 4 bases and J 0 bases; nucleotides not matched to a gene: 9. CDR3 length: 17 amino acids. The CDR3 sequence is CASSKWVQGASTDTQYF. As DNA, the CDR3 is TGTGCCAGTAGTAAGTGGGTTCAGGGGGCGAGCACAGATACGCAGTATTTT.

The count of this clone is one. The chain recombines TRBV25-1 with TRBJ1-1; D gene ambiguous. The V end lost 6 bases, the J end lost 0 bases, and 8 bases lay between the germline ends. This CDR3 has 13 residues. The germline gives CDR1 MGHDK, CDR2 SYGVNS. The CDR3 reads CASRGFMNTEAFF. CDR3 DNA sequence: TGTGCCAGCAGGGGCTTCATGAACACTGAAGCTTTCTTT. Together with reference TRBV25-1 and TRBJ1-1, the CDR3 gives the full variable domain: EADIYQTPRYLVIGTGKKITLECSQTMGHDKMYWYQQDPGMELHLIHYSYGVNSTEKGDLSSESTVSRIRTEHFPLTLESARPSHTSQYLCASRGFMNTEAFFGQGTRLTVV.

The V and J genes are TRBV7-6 and TRBJ2-2; the D gene is possibly TRBD2 (5 bases). Germline V gene data show CDR1 as SGHVS and CDR2 as FNYEAQ. Trimming took 5 bases from V and 5 from J, leaving 15 bases between them. The CDR3 is made up of 15 amino acids. The CDR3 loop reads CASSRKTRGTGELFF. In nucleotides, the CDR3 is TGTGCCAGCAGCCGGAAGACCCGAGGGACCGGGGAGCTGTTTTTT.

The rearrangement uses TRBV7-2 and TRBJ2-7; 9 bases fit TRBD2. The CDR3 runs 13 residues. Germline V gene sequence: CDR1 SGHTA, CDR2 FQGNSA. With V trimmed by 5 bases and J by 5 bases, 4 bases remained unmatched. The CDR3 region has the DNA TGTGCCAGCAGCATGAGGACTAGCGACGAGCAGTACTTC. It translates to CASSMRTSDEQYF.

The rearrangement joins TRBV14 to TRBJ2-7; D unclear. V lost 0 bases and J 3 bases, leaving 12 bases between the germline ends. The CDR3 loop spans 15 amino acids. Germline lookup yields CDR1 SGHDN and CDR2 FVKESK. Written as DNA, the CDR3 is TGTGCCAGCAGCCAAGAATCCTCTCGTCTCTACGAGCAGTACTTC. This translates into CASSQESSRLYEQYF.

The chain carries TRBV28 and TRBJ1-5; the match to TRBD1 covers 7 bases. This CDR3 has 15 residues. Germline CDR1 reads MDHEN; CDR2 reads SYDVKM. J was trimmed by 3 bases and V by 5 bases; bases with no gene match: 7. CDR3 bases: TGTGCCAGCAGTCTAGGGGACAGCTACAATCAGCCCCAGCATTTT. Amino acids: CASSLGDSYNQPQHF.

V is TRBV18 and J is TRBJ2-3; maybe TRBD2 (6 bases). V was cut by 5 bases and J by 7 bases, with 19 bases left in between. The CDR3 extends over 15 amino acids. Germline CDR1 is KGHSH and CDR2 is LQKENI. The CDR3 nucleotides are TGTGCCAGCTCAGCCACCGGGAGCCTCGCAAATACGCAGTATTTT. It codes for CASSATGSLANTQYF.

This chain connects TRBV9 to TRBJ1-2; 8 bases align to TRBD1. The CDR3 has 14 amino acids. CDR1 SGDLS and CDR2 YYNGEE come from the germline V gene. V dropped 2 bases and J dropped 8; count of bases not matched to a gene: 8. This CDR3 is CASSVTDRGEGYTF. DNA of the CDR3: TGTGCCAGCAGCGTCACAGACAGGGGCGAGGGCTACACCTTC.

The chain has TRBV27 and TRBJ1-2, with D unclear. Trimming took off 2 bases at V and 11 bases at J, with 3 bases between the two ends. CDR3 length: 9 amino acids. CDR1 is MNHEY, CDR2 SMNVEV, per germline (reference sequence). In DNA form, the CDR3 reads TGTGCCAGCAGTTTAGTATACACCTTC. Protein product: CASSLVYTF.

CDR3 residues: CASSQNRGIISEAFF. DNA of the CDR3: TGTGCCAGCAGCCAAAACAGGGGAATCATCTCTGAAGCTTTCTTT. The chain employs TRBV14 and TRBJ1-1; 7 nucleotides line up with TRBD1. Germline V CDR1 and CDR2: SGHDN, FVKESK. The CDR3 runs to 15 residues. V was pared by 2 bases and J by 6 bases, with 9 bases of the junction left unmatched. Based on the CDR3 plus reference TRBV14 and TRBJ1-1, the full variable domain is EAGVTQFPSHSVIEKGQTVTLRCDPISGHDNLYWYRRVMGKEIKFLLHFVKESKQDESGMPNNRFLAERTGGTYSTLKVQPAELEDSGVYFCASSQNRGIISEAFFGQGTRLTVV.

The rearrangement links TRBV5-4 to TRBJ2-1; 9 nucleotides line up with TRBD1. Germline CDR1 and CDR2: SGHNT and YYREEE (reference sequence). The CDR3 spans 16 residues. V lost 5 bases and J lost 5; bases outside the gene matches: 11. CDR3 DNA: TGTGCCAGCAGGTTTACCGGGACAGGGAGGAACAATGAGCAGTTCTTC. Translation gives CASRFTGTGRNNEQFF.

CDR3 nucleotide sequence: TGTGCCAGCAGTGACTCTCCGTGTCCGGTCGCAGGGACCCAGTACTTC. This encodes CASSDSPCPVAGTQYF. The chain combines TRBV6-4 with TRBJ2-5; D is uncertain. CDR1 is MRHNA and CDR2 is SNTAGT in the germline V gene. The V end lost 0 bases, the J end lost 7 bases, and 18 bases lay between the germline ends. This CDR3 has 16 amino acids.

This chain uses TRBV6-5 with TRBJ1-2; weak D call: TRBD1 (6 bases). Germline V lookup: CDR1 MNHEY, CDR2 SVGAGI. The CDR3 extends over 15 amino acids. V lost 6 bases and J 2 bases, leaving 16 bases between the germline ends. The CDR3 spells CASRTQGRRNYGYTF. In nucleotides, the CDR3 is TGTGCCAGCAGGACCCAGGGGAGAAGGAACTATGGCTACACCTTC.

This clone showed up just once. Other nucleotide sequences in the sample specify the same CDR3. The V gene is TRBV10-3, the J gene TRBJ1-1; 7 nucleotides line up with TRBD1. The CDR3 extends over 13 amino acids. J gave up 1 base and V 6 bases, and 2 bases lay outside the gene matches. Per germline, CDR1 ENHRY and CDR2 SYGVKD. DNA for the CDR3: TGTGCCATCAGCGGACAGGAGAACACTGAAGCTTTCTTT. Protein sequence: CAISGQENTEAFF.

This clone was counted a single time. The chain carries TRBV28 and TRBJ2-1, with D possibly TRBD1 on 6 matching bases. The CDR3 is 16 amino acids. Trimming left V 9 bases short and J 0 bases short, with 18 bases between. From germline, CDR1 is MDHEN and CDR2 SYDVKM. CDR3 sequence (DNA): TGTGCCAGTGGACCGCCACTAGGGGGCTCCTACAATGAGCAGTTCTTC. It yields the protein CASGPPLGGSYNEQFF.

The chain joins TRBV5-5 to TRBJ2-3; D possibly corresponds to TRBD2 (7 bases). V lost 1 base and J 1 base, leaving 13 bases between the germline ends. There are 16 residues in the CDR3. Germline lookup yields CDR1 SGHKS and CDR2 YYEKEE (reference sequence). CDR3 nucleotide sequence: TGTGCCAGCAGCTTGTTAGGAGGGGGGGGCACAGATACGCAGTATTTT. This gives the protein CASSLLGGGGTDTQYF.

The rearrangement joins TRBV27 to TRBJ1-5; TRBD1 matches 7 bases. Germline CDR1 reads MNHEY; CDR2 reads SMNVEV (reference sequence). The CDR3 loop spans 14 amino acids. Trimming at V came to 5 bases and at J to 4 bases, leaving 5 bases not matched to a gene. CDR3 in DNA: TGTGCCAGCAGTCAACAGGGGTGGAATCAGCCCCAGCATTTT. Protein: CASSQQGWNQPQHF.

This clone has a single count. The genes are TRBV5-1 and TRBJ2-7, with 7 bases identical to TRBD1. The CDR3 loop spans 15 amino acids. J was trimmed by 5 bases and V by 0 bases; bases with no gene match: 8. Germline CDR1 is SGHRS and CDR2 is YFSETQ. CDR3 nucleotides: TGCGCCAGCAGCTTGGGACAGGGCGGAGAGAACGAGCAGTACTTC. Protein sequence: CASSLGQGGENEQYF.

About this clone itself: Other DNA sequences in the sample encode the same CDR3. V is TRBV19 and J is TRBJ2-1, with a possible D match to TRBD2 (5 bases). Trimming took off 2 bases at V and 0 bases at J, with 8 bases between the two ends. Per germline, CDR1 LNHDA and CDR2 SQIVND (reference sequence). The CDR3 sequence is 15 residues long. The CDR3 nucleotides read TGTGCCAGTAGTATATCGGGGAGCTCCTACAATGAGCAGTTCTTC. Translating it yields CASSISGSSYNEQFF.

This clone was seen just once. The chain employs TRBV4-2 and TRBJ2-2; TRBD2 might be the D (6 bases). The germline V gene has CDR1 LGHNA and CDR2 YNFKEQ. The CDR3 extends over 15 amino acids. The ends were cut back, 0 bases at V and 6 bases at J, with 11 bases in the middle. The CDR3 loop is CASSQELASAGELFF. CDR3 DNA: TGTGCCAGCAGCCAAGAACTAGCTTCCGCCGGGGAGCTGTTTTTT.

A few counts support this clone. The CDR3 region is CASSLAVGTSGRAGELFF. The CDR3 nucleotides are TGTGCCAGCAGCTTAGCGGTCGGGACTAGCGGGAGGGCCGGGGAGCTGTTTTTT. The rearrangement links TRBV11-2 to TRBJ2-2; TRBD2 agrees at 16 bases. CDR1 and CDR2 from the germline V gene are SGHAT and FQNNGV. The CDR3 loop spans 18 amino acids. The junction had 5 bases not matched to a gene; V was cut back by 1 base and J by 6 bases.